These 17 T cell receptor beta chains originate from one sample sequenced in a study of T cells after yellow fever vaccination. TCRdb reprocessed the 5' RACE reads via MiXCR and lists one record per CDR3 protein. The sample includes about 250,000 distinct CDR3 sequences, approximately 3.8% of them seen just once. The sequencing used PBMCs, collected 15 days after the yellow fever booster vaccination. All receptors derive from a man aged 18 to 29 who received the YFV17D yellow fever vaccine.

This clonotype appeared many times. The DNA for the CDR3 is TGTGCCAGCAGCCGACTAGCGGGGGCCTACGAGCAGTACTTC. Amino acid sequence: CASSRLAGAYEQYF. V and J are TRBV7-9 and TRBJ2-7; 12 nucleotides match TRBD2. V lost 5 bases, J lost 2 bases, and 1 base stayed unmatched. Germline-derived CDR1 and CDR2 are SEHNR and FQNEAQ (reference sequence). The CDR3 runs 14 residues.

This clonotype was recorded at least ten times. The chain has TRBV12-3 or TRBV12-4 and TRBJ1-5; the D gene is possibly TRBD1 (6 bases). The CDR3 length is 14 residues. V dropped 3 bases and J dropped 6 bases, with 12 bases sitting between them. CDR3 loop: CASSLSRGGQPQHF. In nucleotides, the CDR3 is TGTGCCAGCAGTTTGTCCAGGGGAGGTCAGCCCCAGCATTTT.

In this sample, this clonotype turned up many times. This chain links TRBV5-4 with TRBJ2-2, with D unresolved. The CDR3 runs to 16 residues. Germline CDR1 reads SGHNT; CDR2 reads YYREEE (reference sequence). The V and J ends lost 4 bases and 0 bases respectively, with 13 bases between them. CDR3 coding DNA: TGTGCCAGCAGCGGTTCAGGCCCCCCGAACACCGGGGAGCTGTTTTTT. It codes for CASSGSGPPNTGELFF.

This clonotype was recorded many times. The J gene is TRBJ2-1, the V gene TRBV11-2; no reliable D call. CDR1 SGHAT and CDR2 FQNNGV come from the germline V gene. V was trimmed by 5 bases and J by 2 bases, leaving 7 bases between them. The CDR3 contains 13 residues. The chain's CDR3 is CASSQGPYNEQFF. DNA for the CDR3: TGTGCCAGCAGCCAAGGGCCCTACAATGAGCAGTTCTTC.

This clonotype appeared many times. DNA of the CDR3: TGTGCCAGCAGTCCATGGCTCACAGATACGCAGTATTTT. Its translation: CASSPWLTDTQYF. The chain recombines TRBV7-2 with TRBJ2-3, with D unclear. CDR1 and CDR2 (germline): SGHTA, FQGNSA. The CDR3 has 13 amino acids. Trimming stripped 6 bases from V and 2 bases from J, with 9 bases between.

This clonotype was recorded at least ten times. This chain joins TRBV7-3 and TRBJ2-3; D is uncertain. The germline V gene has CDR1 SGHTA and CDR2 FQGTGA. V was shortened by 5 bases and J by 6 bases, with 12 bases between the two germline ends. CDR3 length: 13 amino acids. The DNA for the CDR3 is TGTGCCAGCAGCCCCCCTGGCTCCGATACGCAGTATTTT. This codes for CASSPPGSDTQYF.

This clonotype was picked up many times. The CDR3 region has the DNA TGTGCCAGCAGCTTAGAAGGTACCGGGTCCTACGAGCAGTACTTC. Translation: CASSLEGTGSYEQYF. V usage is TRBV7-6 and J usage is TRBJ2-7; unclear D gene. The germline CDR1 and CDR2 sequences are SGHVS and FNYEAQ. The CDR3 spans 15 residues. Deletions cut 1 base from V and 1 base from J, with 11 bases between.

This clonotype was detected many times. The chain links TRBV7-9 to TRBJ1-5, with TRBD1 as a possible D gene (5 bases). From germline, CDR1 is SEHNR and CDR2 FQNEAQ (reference sequence). The V gene lost 4 bases and the J gene lost 2 bases, with 9 bases spanning the gap. The CDR3 extends over 14 amino acids. The DNA of the CDR3 is TGTGCCAGCAGCTCCGGGGCCCGCAATCAGCCCCAGCATTTT. Its protein is CASSSGARNQPQHF.

The table lists this clonotype with many counts. V is TRBV7-2 and J is TRBJ1-3; the D gene is possibly TRBD1 (5 bases). The CDR3 is 17 amino acids. Trimming stripped 1 base from V and 1 base from J, with 14 bases between. CDR1 and CDR2 from the germline V gene are SGHTA and FQGNSA. The CDR3 nucleotides read TGTGCCAGCAGCTTAGTAGGGTCGGGGGTTTCTGGAAACACCATATATTTT. It encodes CASSLVGSGVSGNTIYF.

This clonotype was picked up many times. The gene calls are TRBV19 and TRBJ2-3; perhaps TRBD2 as D (7 bases). CDR3 length: 15 residues. Germline V gene lookup returns CDR1 LNHDA and CDR2 SQIVND (reference sequence). V lost 3 bases to trimming and J lost 1 base, with 11 bases between them. Here the CDR3 DNA reads TGTGCCAGTAGTATTGGGGGGGCGGGCACAGATACGCAGTATTTT. Residues: CASSIGGAGTDTQYF.

This clonotype was seen repeatedly, ten times or more. This chain uses TRBV3-1 with TRBJ2-1, with 7 positions matching TRBD2. V gave up 2 bases and J gave up 8 bases; unmatched junction bases: 12. The CDR3 covers 16 residues. Per the germline V gene, CDR1 is LGHDT and CDR2 is YNNKEL (reference sequence). CDR3 region: CASSQYAETSIDEQFF. CDR3 bases: TGTGCCAGCAGCCAATACGCCGAGACTAGCATCGATGAGCAGTTCTTC.

This clonotype was picked up many times. The DNA of the CDR3 is TGCGCCAGCAGCCCAAAACAGGGAACTGAAGCTTTCTTT. Translated: CASSPKQGTEAFF. This chain joins TRBV5-1 and TRBJ1-1; TRBD1 is a possible D gene (6 bases). CDR1 and CDR2 from the germline V gene are SGHRS and YFSETQ. Trimming stripped 4 bases from V and 5 bases from J, with 12 bases between. The length of the CDR3 is 13 residues.

The V and J genes are TRBV5-4 and TRBJ2-7; D unresolved. V dropped 3 bases and J dropped 2 bases, with 15 bases sitting between them. Germline CDR1 is SGHNT and CDR2 is YYREEE (reference sequence). This CDR3 region has 15 residues. This CDR3 reads CASSSGPTQTYEQYV. CDR3 DNA sequence: TGTGCCAGCAGCTCCGGGCCGACACAGACCTACGAGCAGTACGTC.

This clonotype was found many times. The CDR3 is CASSADGDIQYF. In DNA form, the CDR3 reads TGCGCCAGCAGCGCGGACGGAGACATTCAGTACTTC. This chain links TRBV5-1 with TRBJ2-4; D unresolved. V was trimmed by 4 bases and J by 8 bases, leaving 10 bases between them. The CDR3 runs to 12 residues. Germline values: CDR1 SGHRS, CDR2 YFSETQ.

This clonotype was picked up many times. The V and J genes are TRBV19 and TRBJ1-1; tentative D call: TRBD1 (5 bases). Germline CDR1 is LNHDA and CDR2 is SQIVND (reference sequence). Trimming removed 4 bases from V and 1 base from J, with 19 bases in between. CDR3 length: 17 amino acids. This chain's CDR3 is CASSKWDRLGPNTEAFF. CDR3 DNA sequence: TGTGCCAGTAGTAAATGGGACCGACTGGGCCCGAACACTGAAGCTTTCTTT.

This clonotype has at least ten counts. The CDR3 sequence: CASSLVTGPGQPQHF. The CDR3 DNA reads as TGTGCCAGCAGCTTAGTCACGGGGCCGGGTCAGCCCCAGCATTTT. The chain carries TRBV7-6 and TRBJ1-5, with TRBD1 as a possible D gene (5 bases). CDR3 length: 15 amino acids. In germline, CDR1 is SGHVS, CDR2 FNYEAQ. V dropped 1 base and J dropped 6 bases, with 13 bases sitting between them.

The table lists this clonotype with many counts. The rearrangement links TRBV20-1 to TRBJ1-6, with 11 bases lining up with TRBD1. The V gene end was trimmed by 5 bases and the J gene end by 8 bases; junction bases not matched to a gene: 2. The CDR3 runs 13 residues. CDR1 is DFQATT, CDR2 SNEGSKA, per germline (reference sequence). This CDR3 reads CSAQGQGDSPLHF. Here the CDR3 DNA reads TGCAGTGCTCAGGGACAGGGGGATTCACCCCTCCACTTT.